This T cell receptor beta chain was profiled in a study of graft-versus-host responses after intestinal transplantation. Study as a whole: Each of the recipients got a multivisceral, liver-intestinal, or isolated intestinal transplant. Anti-thymocyte globulin induction was given to all recipients, followed by tacrolimus and steroids for roughly 3 years.

Sequencing was performed with immunoSEQ multiplex PCR; in TCRdb, only in-frame clones are kept and a portion is missing. The data hold 15,000 to 19,000 clones, with 70% to 85% observed a single time. In germline, CDR1 is SNHLY, CDR2 FYNNEI. The V and J ends lost 6 bases and 7 bases, in that order; junction bases with no gene match: 5. The CDR3 loop spans 14 amino acids. Grafts had their tissue processed, releasing intraepithelial and lamina propria lymphocytes. The chain links TRBV2 to TRBJ2-1; 11 nucleotides align to TRBD2. The input for sequencing was ileum tissue, taken 14 days after transplant. The sequence derives from a human patient who received an intestinal transplant, so some T cells may come from the graft donor. CDR3 in DNA: TGTGCCAGCAGGCGCACTAGCGGGAGTAATGAGCAGTTCTTC. It specifies CASRRTSGSNEQFF.